One sample yielded the 27 T cell receptor beta chains listed below, sequenced in a study of shared clonotypes between healthy human individuals. Generated by immunoSEQ multiplex PCR, the TCRdb table keeps only in-frame clones and is missing some. The sample carries about 690,000 clones, roughly 88% recorded once. The sequencing input was memory CD8+ T cells from PBMCs. The subset was: CD45RO+ cells pooled with CCR7-negative TemRA cells. These receptors originate from a man between 18 and 35 years old in good health. Some clones in this sample may be carry-over from other donors' samples.

The chain recombines TRBV9 with TRBJ2-5; no firm D call. Germline V CDR1 and CDR2: SGDLS, YYNGEE. Trimming stripped 4 bases from V and 5 bases from J, with 12 bases between. CDR3 length equals 13 residues. CDR3 sequence reads: CASSPPLGETQYF. CDR3 coding DNA: TGTGCCAGCAGCCCACCCCTGGGGGAGACCCAGTACTTC. Looking up the rest from reference TRBV9 and TRBJ2-5 gives the full variable domain: DSGVTQTPKHLITATGQRVTLRCSPRSGDLSVYWYQQSLDQGLQFLIQYYNGEERAKGNILERFSAQQFPDLHSELNLSSLELGDSALYFCASSPPLGETQYFGPGTRLLVL.

The chain is built from TRBV6-5 and TRBJ2-1; tentative D call: TRBD2 (7 bases). V was clipped by 5 bases and J by 10 bases, with 12 bases between them. The germline gives CDR1 MNHEY, CDR2 SVGAGI. This CDR3 region has 12 residues. Here the CDR3 DNA reads TGTGCCAGCAGTAAGGGGGGGTTCGAGCAGTTCTTC. It encodes CASSKGGFEQFF.

This chain connects TRBV5-1 to TRBJ2-7; the D gene is possibly TRBD1 (5 bases). This CDR3 region has 15 residues. The germline gives CDR1 SGHRS, CDR2 YFSETQ. The V end lost 4 bases, the J end lost 1 base, and 15 bases lay between the germline ends. CDR3 nucleotide sequence: TGCGCCAGCAGCCACCCTCAGGGCTTGTCCTACGAGCAGTACTTC. Its protein is CASSHPQGLSYEQYF. The variable domain in full, with the rest retrieved from reference TRBV5-1 and TRBJ2-7, is KAGVTQTPRYLIKTRGQQVTLSCSPISGHRSVSWYQQTPGQGLQFLFEYFSETQRNKGNFPGRFSGRQFSNSRSEMNVSTLELGDSALYLCASSHPQGLSYEQYFGPGTRLTVT.

A word on this clone: Other DNA sequences in this sample translate to the same CDR3. The chain employs TRBV6-5 and TRBJ2-7; 7 nucleotides agree with TRBD2. The junction had 0 bases not matched to a gene; V was cut back by 8 bases and J by 2 bases. In germline, CDR1 is MNHEY, CDR2 SVGAGI. The CDR3 has 11 residues. CDR3 amino acids: CASRGAYEQYF. The CDR3, as DNA: TGTGCCAGCCGGGGGGCCTACGAGCAGTACTTC.

The V gene is TRBV7-9, the J gene TRBJ1-1; D is possibly TRBD1 (6 bases). The CDR3 has 15 residues. Germline V CDR1 and CDR2: SEHNR, FQNEAQ (reference sequence). The V end was cut by 5 bases, the J end by 0 bases, with 13 bases between. The CDR3 loop is CASSPTQGLNTEAFF. CDR3 nucleotide sequence: TGTGCCAGCAGCCCAACACAGGGTTTGAACACTGAAGCTTTCTTT.

This clone showed up just a few times. The chain has TRBV20-1 and TRBJ2-1, with TRBD2 matching 7 bases. V lost 6 bases, J lost 8 bases, and 1 base stayed unmatched. CDR3 length equals 10 residues. CDR1 is DFQATT, CDR2 SNEGSKA, per germline (reference sequence). The CDR3 DNA follows: TGCAGTGCCCGGGGGGATGAGCAGTTCTTC. It translates to CSARGDEQFF.

The rearrangement uses TRBV27 and TRBJ1-1; D gene uncertain. V was trimmed by 5 bases and J by 1 base, leaving 8 bases between them. Germline CDR1 MNHEY, CDR2 SMNVEV (reference sequence). This CDR3 region has 13 residues. In nucleotides, the CDR3 is TGTGCCAGCAGTCCAACACAGAACACTGAAGCTTTCTTT. Residues: CASSPTQNTEAFF.

V is TRBV11-2 and J is TRBJ1-2, with D unresolved. Germline CDR1 is SGHAT and CDR2 is FQNNGV. V was shortened by 1 base and J by 3 bases, with 18 bases between the two germline ends. There are 17 residues in the CDR3. As DNA, the CDR3 is TGTGCCAGCAGCTTAGGTGGCAGTTCAAGGGTGTACTATGGCTACACCTTC. Residues: CASSLGGSSRVYYGYTF.

The J gene is TRBJ2-7, the V gene TRBV30; the D call may be TRBD1 or TRBD2 (5 bases each). Germline CDR1 is GTSNPN and CDR2 is SVGIG (reference sequence). The CDR3 length is 12 residues. V was trimmed by 8 bases and J by 0 bases, leaving 11 bases between them. The CDR3 sequence is CAGGGGSYEQYF. For the CDR3, the DNA is TGTGCCGGGGGTGGCGGCTCCTACGAGCAGTACTTC.

This sequence joins TRBV5-6 and TRBJ2-3; 8 bases are shared with TRBD2. The germline CDR1 and CDR2 sequences are SGHDT and YYEEEE. V gave up 3 bases and J gave up 3 bases; unmatched junction bases: 6. The CDR3 loop spans 15 amino acids. The CDR3 nucleotides read TGTGCCAGCAGCTCTGGGCGCGGGAGGACAGATACGCAGTATTTT. Protein sequence: CASSSGRGRTDTQYF. The whole variable domain, remainder taken from reference TRBV5-6 and TRBJ2-3, is DAGVTQSPTHLIKTRGQQVTLRCSPKSGHDTVSWYQQALGQGPQFIFQYYEEEERQRGNFPDRFSGHQFPNYSSELNVNALLLGDSALYLCASSSGRGRTDTQYFGPGTRLTVL.

The chain carries TRBV19 and TRBJ1-2; 8 bases match TRBD1. The CDR3 totals 14 residues. CDR1 is LNHDA and CDR2 is SQIVND in the germline V gene (reference sequence). V was clipped by 7 bases and J by 3 bases; unmatched bases: 7. The CDR3 sequence: CASMDRAYHYGYTF. For the CDR3, the DNA is TGTGCCAGTATGGACAGGGCATACCACTATGGCTACACCTTC.

The chain's CDR3 is CASSEGLAELYEQYF. The DNA of the CDR3 is TGTGCCAGCAGTGAGGGACTAGCGGAGCTCTACGAGCAGTACTTC. This rearrangement joins TRBV2 to TRBJ2-7, with 11 nucleotides matching TRBD2. The V gene end was trimmed by 3 bases and the J gene end by 3 bases; junction bases not matched to a gene: 4. This CDR3 is built from 15 residues. Germline CDR1 and CDR2: SNHLY and FYNNEI.

The chain carries TRBV27 and TRBJ2-7, with TRBD1 identical over 12 bases. Germline assignment: CDR1 MNHEY and CDR2 SMNVEV (reference sequence). V was clipped by 6 bases and J by 3 bases; unmatched bases: 3. The CDR3 extends over 14 amino acids. The CDR3 coding sequence is TGTGCCAGCAGGGGGACAGGGGGCGTCTACGAGCAGTACTTC. Amino acids: CASRGTGGVYEQYF.

The CDR3 DNA is TGTGCCAGCAGCTTTGCGGGGAGCTCCTACAATGAGCAGTTCTTC. Amino acids: CASSFAGSSYNEQFF. The V call is TRBV7-9, the J call TRBJ2-1, with D tentatively TRBD2 (6 bases). The CDR3 is made up of 15 amino acids. Germline lookup yields CDR1 SEHNR and CDR2 FQNEAQ (reference sequence). V lost 3 bases, J lost 0 bases, and 9 bases lay in between.

This clone was found a few times. Since a much larger clone is just one base distant, this may be a read error. This specimen includes other DNA sequences encoding the same CDR3. The chain combines TRBV7-9 with TRBJ2-1; tentatively, D is TRBD2 (6 bases). Germline V CDR1 and CDR2: SEHNR, FQNEAQ (reference sequence). The CDR3 spans 12 residues. Trimming removed 5 bases from V and 6 bases from J, with 8 bases in between. The CDR3 region has the DNA TGTGCCAGCAGCCTCGGGAGCAATGAGCAGTTCTTC. Encoded protein: CASSLGSNEQFF.

The J gene is TRBJ2-3, the V gene TRBV7-3; 7 bases map to TRBD2. V shed 2 bases and J 4 bases; nucleotides not matched to a gene: 0. CDR3 length equals 13 residues. CDR1 SGHTA and CDR2 FQGTGA come from the germline V gene. CDR3 DNA sequence: TGTGCCAGCAGCTTAGGGGGGGCAGATACGCAGTATTTT. Encoded protein: CASSLGGADTQYF.

The chain joins TRBV27 to TRBJ1-2, with a possible D match to TRBD1 (5 bases). The V and J ends lost 7 bases and 5 bases respectively, with 20 bases between them. Germline V gives CDR1 MNHEY, CDR2 SMNVEV (reference sequence). This CDR3 region has 15 residues. This chain's CDR3 is CASTEIPGGGYGYTF. Written as DNA, the CDR3 is TGTGCCAGCACTGAGATTCCTGGCGGGGGGTATGGCTACACCTTC.

This chain links TRBV5-4 with TRBJ1-1, with D perhaps matching TRBD1 (6 bases). The germline CDR1 and CDR2 sequences are SGHNT and YYREEE (reference sequence). The V end lost 4 bases, the J end lost 11 bases, and 21 bases lay between the germline ends. The CDR3 consists of 14 residues. CDR3 DNA sequence: TGTGCCAGCAGCCATACCGACAGGCCGCCGGGGGCTTTCTTT. Residues: CASSHTDRPPGAFF.

The rearrangement joins TRBV6-5 to TRBJ1-1; D unclear. CDR1 is MNHEY and CDR2 is SVGAGI in the germline V gene. Deletions cut 7 bases from V and 0 bases from J, with 12 bases between. The CDR3 has 14 residues. The CDR3 reads CASTGRHMNTEAFF. DNA of the CDR3: TGTGCCAGCACAGGCAGGCATATGAACACTGAAGCTTTCTTT.

The chain couples TRBV27 to TRBJ2-5, with 10 nucleotides matching TRBD2. The germline CDR1 and CDR2 sequences are MNHEY and SMNVEV (reference sequence). The CDR3 extends over 14 amino acids. Trimming cost V 6 bases and J 5 bases; bases outside gene matches: 6. The CDR3 here is CASSGSGGTETQYF. Written as DNA, the CDR3 is TGTGCCAGCAGCGGTAGCGGGGGGACGGAGACCCAGTACTTC.

This chain links TRBV4-3 with TRBJ2-7, with TRBD2 matching 7 bases. CDR3 length: 17 residues. Germline CDR1 LGHNA, CDR2 YSLEER. The trim removed 5 bases at V and 5 bases at J, leaving 18 bases unmatched. The CDR3 region is CASSKGRSGGVRNEQYF. CDR3 nucleotide sequence: TGCGCCAGCAGCAAGGGGAGGTCGGGGGGAGTTCGGAACGAGCAGTACTTC.

The rearrangement joins TRBV28 to TRBJ2-3; maybe TRBD2 (5 bases). The CDR3 runs to 16 residues. Germline assignment: CDR1 MDHEN and CDR2 SYDVKM. The V gene lost 6 bases and the J gene lost 4 bases, with 20 bases spanning the gap. CDR3 coding DNA: TGTGCCAGCAGCCCCATAGTGAGGGAAACAGCAGATACGCAGTATTTT. Translating it yields CASSPIVRETADTQYF.

The chain couples TRBV5-4 to TRBJ1-1; D gene ambiguous. Trimming stripped 1 base from V and 3 bases from J, with 10 bases between. There are 14 residues in the CDR3. Germline values: CDR1 SGHNT, CDR2 YYREEE (reference sequence). In DNA, the CDR3 is TGTGCCAGCAGCTTGATTATTGGGGACACTGAAGCTTTCTTT. The encoded protein is CASSLIIGDTEAFF.

The rearrangement uses TRBV7-6 and TRBJ2-3; 8 bases are a match to TRBD1. This CDR3 region has 17 residues. Germline V gene data show CDR1 as SGHVS and CDR2 as FNYEAQ. J was trimmed by 6 bases and V by 6 bases; bases with no gene match: 17. Here the CDR3 reads CASRGFEGAGGLDTQYF. In DNA form, the CDR3 reads TGTGCCAGCAGGGGTTTTGAGGGGGCAGGGGGCCTTGATACGCAGTATTTT.

This clone came up a few times. The rearrangement uses TRBV6-1 and TRBJ2-7; D uncertain. Germline lookup yields CDR1 MNHNS and CDR2 SASEGT. The CDR3 extends over 14 amino acids. Trimming cost V 0 bases and J 0 bases, with 6 bases left between them. The CDR3 region has the DNA TGTGCCAGCAGTGAAGCACGGAGCTCCTACGAGCAGTACTTC. Translated: CASSEARSSYEQYF.

The J gene is TRBJ2-7, the V gene TRBV5-1, with D uncertain. Deletions cut 0 bases from V and 2 bases from J, with 9 bases between. This CDR3 contains 14 residues. Germline V gene sequence: CDR1 SGHRS, CDR2 YFSETQ. CDR3 DNA sequence: TGCGCCAGCAGCTTGGTTGGTTTTACCTACGAGCAGTACTTC. Protein product: CASSLVGFTYEQYF. The entire variable domain, with the rest obtained from reference TRBV5-1 and TRBJ2-7, is as follows: KAGVTQTPRYLIKTRGQQVTLSCSPISGHRSVSWYQQTPGQGLQFLFEYFSETQRNKGNFPGRFSGRQFSNSRSEMNVSTLELGDSALYLCASSLVGFTYEQYFGPGTRLTVT.

The rearrangement joins TRBV9 to TRBJ2-7, with 7 bases fitting TRBD2. The CDR3 length is 15 residues. Germline assignment: CDR1 SGDLS and CDR2 YYNGEE. V lost 4 bases, J lost 2 bases, and 9 bases stayed unmatched. The CDR3 is CASSPYLGGTYEQYF. The CDR3 region has the DNA TGTGCCAGCAGCCCCTACCTGGGGGGGACCTACGAGCAGTACTTC. Complete variable domain (other parts from reference TRBV9 and TRBJ2-7): DSGVTQTPKHLITATGQRVTLRCSPRSGDLSVYWYQQSLDQGLQFLIQYYNGEERAKGNILERFSAQQFPDLHSELNLSSLELGDSALYFCASSPYLGGTYEQYFGPGTRLTVT.